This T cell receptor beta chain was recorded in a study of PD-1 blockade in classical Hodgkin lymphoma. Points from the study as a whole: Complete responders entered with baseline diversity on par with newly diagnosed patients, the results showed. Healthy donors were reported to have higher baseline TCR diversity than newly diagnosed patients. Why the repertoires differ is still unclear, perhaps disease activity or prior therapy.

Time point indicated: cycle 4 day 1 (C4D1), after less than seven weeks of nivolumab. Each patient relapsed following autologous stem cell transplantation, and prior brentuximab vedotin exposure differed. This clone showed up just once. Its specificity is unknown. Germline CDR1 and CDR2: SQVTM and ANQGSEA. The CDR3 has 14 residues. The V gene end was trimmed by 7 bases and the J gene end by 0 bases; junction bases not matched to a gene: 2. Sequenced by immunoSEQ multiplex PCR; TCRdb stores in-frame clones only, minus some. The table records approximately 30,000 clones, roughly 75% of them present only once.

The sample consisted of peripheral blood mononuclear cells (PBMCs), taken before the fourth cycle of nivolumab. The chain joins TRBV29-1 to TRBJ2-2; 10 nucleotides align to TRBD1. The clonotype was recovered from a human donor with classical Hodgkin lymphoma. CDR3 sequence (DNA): TGCAGCGCCGGACAGGGGGCGAACACCGGGGAGCTGTTTTTT. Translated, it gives CSAGQGANTGELFF.